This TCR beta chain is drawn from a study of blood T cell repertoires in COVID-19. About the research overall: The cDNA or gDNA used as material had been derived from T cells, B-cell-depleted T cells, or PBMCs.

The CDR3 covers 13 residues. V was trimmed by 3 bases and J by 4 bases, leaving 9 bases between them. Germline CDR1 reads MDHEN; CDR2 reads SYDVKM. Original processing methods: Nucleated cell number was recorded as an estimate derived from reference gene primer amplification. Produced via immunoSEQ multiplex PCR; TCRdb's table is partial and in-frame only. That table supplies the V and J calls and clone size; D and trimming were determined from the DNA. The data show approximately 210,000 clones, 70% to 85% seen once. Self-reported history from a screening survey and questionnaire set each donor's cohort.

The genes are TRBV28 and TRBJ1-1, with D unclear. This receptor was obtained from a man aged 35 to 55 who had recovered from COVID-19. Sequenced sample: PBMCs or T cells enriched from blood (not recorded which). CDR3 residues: CASSLLTGTEAFF. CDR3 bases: TGTGCCAGCAGTTTGCTAACCGGCACTGAAGCTTTCTTT. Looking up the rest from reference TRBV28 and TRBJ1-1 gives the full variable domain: DVKVTQSSRYLVKRTGEKVFLECVQDMDHENMFWYRQDPGLGLRLIYFSYDVKMKEKGDIPEGYSVSREKKERFSLILESASTNQTSMYLCASSLLTGTEAFFGQGTRLTVV.